Listed below are T cell receptor beta chains from one sample, sequenced in a study of T cell responses to AZD1222 COVID-19 vaccine. The repertoire was sequenced with immunoSEQ multiplex PCR; TCRdb's copy has only in-frame clones and lacks some. The table has roughly 72,000 clones, 85% seen once. This specimen was peripheral blood, taken on day 0 of AZD1222 vaccination. These receptors were taken from an adult in good health. The CDR3 runs from the conserved cysteine through the conserved F or W. D genes are given only for firm matches. Rows give clone size only sometimes, using once, few, many, or a class for an expanded clone.

j_call | d_call | v_call | clone_size | cdr3_aa | cdr3_nt
TRBJ2-2 | . | TRBV4-1 | once | CASSLQGTGELFF | TGCGCCAGCAGCCTCCAGGGGACCGGGGAGCTGTTTTTT
TRBJ1-2 | . | TRBV9 | . | CASSAGSYGYTF | TGTGCCAGCTCAGCGGGGTCCTATGGCTACACCTTC
TRBJ1-4 | TRBD1 | TRBV6-5 | . | CASTSPGQANEKLFF | TGTGCCAGCACCTCTCCGGGACAGGCTAATGAAAAACTGTTTTTT
TRBJ2-5 | . | TRBV27 | . | CASSLKLEVGETQYF | TGTGCCAGCAGTTTAAAACTGGAGGTGGGAGAGACCCAGTACTTC
TRBJ2-2 | TRBD2 | TRBV28 | . | CASSLWASGRAGELFF | TGTGCCAGCAGTTTATGGGCTAGCGGGAGGGCCGGGGAGCTGTTTTTT
TRBJ2-1 | . | TRBV5-6 | . | CASSLDRVGEQFF | TGTGCCAGCAGCTTGGACAGGGTGGGTGAGCAGTTCTTC
TRBJ1-6 | . | TRBV7-2 | . | CASTPLTVAGGSPLHF | TGTGCCAGCACCCCTTTGACTGTCGCAGGTGGTTCACCCCTCCACTTT
TRBJ2-7 | . | TRBV6-5 | . | CASSYGLPPEQYF | TGTGCCAGCAGTTACGGGCTTCCTCCCGAGCAGTACTTC
TRBJ2-7 | . | TRBV19 | . | CASSIGQGSYEQYF | TGTGCCAGTAGTATCGGGCAGGGATCCTACGAGCAGTACTTC
TRBJ2-1 | . | TRBV6-5 | . | CASSYRGLSEQFF | TGTGCCAGCAGTTACAGGGGTTTGAGTGAGCAGTTCTTC
TRBJ2-3 | . | TRBV3-1/TRBV3-2 | once | CASSSPAESTDTQYF | TGTGCCAGCTCTTCTCCGGCGGAGAGCACAGATACGCAGTATTTT
TRBJ1-5 | . | TRBV13 | . | CASSLGGSHSNQPQHF | TGTGCCAGCAGCTTAGGGGGCAGTCATAGCAATCAGCCCCAGCATTTT
TRBJ2-7 | . | TRBV29-1 | . | CSASQGYEQYF | TGCAGCGCTTCACAGGGTTACGAGCAGTACTTC
TRBJ2-3 | TRBD2 | TRBV19 | . | CASSIGASGGLDTQYF | TGTGCCAGTAGTATAGGGGCTAGCGGGGGGCTAGATACGCAGTATTTT
TRBJ1-2 | . | TRBV10-2 | . | CASSEQGGPYGYTF | TGCGCCAGCAGTGAGCAGGGAGGTCCTTATGGCTACACCTTC
TRBJ1-4 | . | TRBV15 | few | CATSREVLGNSGLFF | TGTGCCACCAGCAGAGAAGTATTAGGCAACTCGGGGCTGTTTTTT
TRBJ1-1 | . | TRBV5-1 | once | CASSSGAANTEAFF | TGCGCCAGCAGCTCGGGGGCCGCAAACACTGAAGCTTTCTTT
TRBJ2-3 | TRBD2 | TRBV3-1/TRBV3-2 | . | CASSPPSGGTQYF | TGTGCCAGCAGTCCCCCTAGCGGGGGGACGCAGTATTTT
TRBJ1-1 | TRBD1 | TRBV6-6 | . | CASSLSRQGTEAFF | TGTGCCAGCTCACTTTCCCGACAGGGAACTGAAGCTTTCTTT
TRBJ2-1 | . | TRBV5-1 | . | CASSLKFSGSGEQFF | TGCGCCAGCAGCTTGAAATTTAGCGGCTCGGGTGAGCAGTTCTTC
TRBJ2-1 | . | TRBV5-4 | once | CASSLNGNEQFF | TGTGCCAGCAGCTTGAATGGGAATGAGCAGTTCTTC
TRBJ2-5 | . | TRBV9 | . | CASSVDGFTETQYF | TGTGCCAGCAGCGTAGACGGGTTTACGGAGACCCAGTACTTC
TRBJ1-6 | TRBD1 | TRBV28 | . | CASSKGQGWSPLHF | TGTGCCAGCAGCAAGGGACAGGGGTGGTCACCCCTCCACTTT
TRBJ1-6 | . | TRBV14 | . | CASSQFSGPGSPLHF | TGTGCCAGCAGCCAATTCTCGGGACCGGGTTCACCCCTCCACTTT
TRBJ2-7 | . | TRBV6-5 | . | CASSYSPAGINYEQYF | TGTGCCAGCAGTTACTCACCTGCGGGCATAAACTACGAGCAGTACTTC
TRBJ2-5 | . | TRBV27 | . | CASSLGQGEETQYF | TGTGCCAGCAGTTTGGGCCAGGGCGAGGAGACCCAGTACTTC
TRBJ2-6 | . | TRBV27 | . | CASSSGSGANVLTF | TGTGCCAGCAGTTCAGGGTCCGGGGCCAACGTCCTGACTTTC
TRBJ1-1 | . | TRBV5-4 | . | CASSPGLTEAFF | TGTGCCAGCAGCCCAGGGTTAACTGAAGCTTTCTTT
TRBJ1-1 | TRBD1 | TRBV5-1 | few | CASSGGDSHTEAFF | TGCGCCAGCAGCGGAGGGGACAGCCACACTGAAGCTTTCTTT
TRBJ2-3 | . | TRBV4-1 | . | CASSQEVRNTDTQYF | TGCGCCAGCAGCCAAGAGGTCCGGAACACAGATACGCAGTATTTT
TRBJ2-1 | TRBD2 | TRBV29-1 | . | CSVVGGVYNEQFF | TGCAGCGTTGTGGGGGGGGTTTACAATGAGCAGTTCTTC
TRBJ2-5 | TRBD2 | TRBV5-8 | . | CASSLLYGRARGETQYF | TGTGCCAGCAGCTTGTTGTACGGGAGGGCCCGTGGAGAGACCCAGTACTTC
TRBJ2-6 | . | TRBV5-1 | . | CASKELGANVLTF | TGCGCCAGCAAGGAACTTGGGGCCAACGTCCTGACTTTC
TRBJ1-5 | . | TRBV5-8 | . | CASSWADLGNQPQHF | TGTGCCAGCTCTTGGGCCGATTTGGGCAATCAGCCCCAGCATTTT
TRBJ2-1 | TRBD1 | TRBV10-1 | . | CASSETGQLNNEQFF | TGCGCCAGCAGTGAAACGGGACAGCTTAACAATGAGCAGTTCTTC
TRBJ2-2 | . | TRBV29-1 | . | CSVEGGRDTGELFF | TGCAGCGTTGAAGGGGGGCGAGACACCGGGGAGCTGTTTTTT
TRBJ1-1 | . | TRBV25-1 | . | CASSEGVRTEAFF | TGTGCCAGCAGTGAGGGGGTTCGCACTGAAGCTTTCTTT
TRBJ1-6 | TRBD1 | TRBV19 | . | CASSPGQGANNSPLHF | TGTGCCAGTAGTCCGGGACAGGGGGCGAATAATTCACCCCTCCACTTT
TRBJ1-6 | TRBD1 | TRBV19 | . | CASTISWTGGSPLHF | TGTGCCAGTACCATATCGTGGACAGGAGGGTCACCCCTCCACTTT
TRBJ2-1 | . | TRBV2 | few | CASSGNRDFVFF | TGTGCCAGCAGTGGAAACCGGGACTTCGTGTTCTTC
TRBJ1-1 | . | TRBV15 | . | CATSRDKGENTEAFF | TGTGCCACCAGCAGAGATAAAGGGGAGAACACTGAAGCTTTCTTT
TRBJ2-1 | . | TRBV5-1 | . | CASSGGAGQPGNEQFF | TGCGCCAGCAGTGGAGGGGCGGGCCAGCCAGGGAATGAGCAGTTCTTC
TRBJ2-7 | . | TRBV3-1/TRBV3-2 | . | CASSPPGVGREQYF | TGTGCCAGCAGCCCCCCAGGGGTTGGAAGAGAGCAGTACTTC
TRBJ2-3 | . | TRBV6-5 | . | CASSYSTADTQYF | TGTGCCAGCAGTTACTCGACTGCAGATACGCAGTATTTT
TRBJ1-1 | . | TRBV10-3 | once | CAINRGNTEAFF | TGTGCCATCAATCGGGGGAACACTGAAGCTTTCTTT
TRBJ2-5 | . | TRBV10-3 | . | CAISEPGIYQETQYF | TGTGCCATCAGTGAGCCGGGAATTTACCAAGAGACCCAGTACTTC
TRBJ2-7 | . | TRBV12-5 | . | CASGLESGSSQYF | TGTGCTAGTGGTTTGGAGTCAGGTTCCTCGCAGTACTTC
TRBJ2-3 | . | TRBV5-1 | . | CASSMDVTSTDTQYF | TGCGCCAGCAGCATGGACGTAACTAGCACAGATACGCAGTATTTT
TRBJ1-6 | TRBD1 | TRBV14 | . | CASSGQGPSPLHF | TGTGCCAGCTCGGGACAGGGGCCTTCACCCCTCCACTTT